Listed below are T cell receptor beta chains from one sample, sequenced in a study of OX40 agonist ivuxolimab in advanced cancers. Generated by immunoSEQ multiplex PCR, the TCRdb table keeps only in-frame clones and is missing some. This table holds about 25,000 clones, approximately 83% found once. Material: CD4+ or CD8+ T cells sorted from blood, obtained in a trial of the OX40 agonist ivuxolimab. These receptors all come from an adult with an advanced solid tumor such as melanoma, head and neck, liver or kidney cancer. The CDR3 runs from the conserved cysteine through the conserved F or W. The D gene is left open where the match is weak. Only some rows state a clone size, as once, few, many or a class for expanded clones.

j_gene	d_gene	abundance	len	v_gene	CDR3nt	CDR3aa
TRBJ2-5	TRBD2	-	14	TRBV27	TGTGCCAGCAGCCTAGCGGCCCTCCCGGAGACCCAGTACTTC	CASSLAALPETQYF
TRBJ2-5	-	-	13	TRBV7-9	TGTGCCAGCAGCTTAGTCACAGAAGAGACCCAGTACTTC	CASSLVTEETQYF
TRBJ2-2	TRBD2	-	17	TRBV6-1	TGTGCCAGCAGTGAAAGGCCTAGCGGGAAGGACACCGGGGAGCTGTTTTTT	CASSERPSGKDTGELFF
TRBJ2-6	-	-	15	TRBV11-2	TGTGCCAGCAGCTCCAGGGGCCCTGGGGCCAACGTCCTGACTTTC	CASSSRGPGANVLTF
TRBJ2-7	TRBD1	-	15	TRBV7-6	TGTGCCAGCAGCTTTCCCATGACAGGGGTCAGCGAGCAGTACTTC	CASSFPMTGVSEQYF
TRBJ2-5	TRBD1	-	15	TRBV5-6	TGTGCCAGCAGCACCGGACAGGTTAAGGGCGAGACCCAGTACTTC	CASSTGQVKGETQYF
TRBJ2-6	-	-	17	TRBV27	TGTGCCAGCAGTTTCAGCCTACCGGGTCCTGGGGCCAACGTCCTGACTTTC	CASSFSLPGPGANVLTF
TRBJ2-6	-	-	18	TRBV19	TGTGCCAGTAGTGCGCGTGGGACAAATCAAAAGTCGGGCCAACGTCCTGACTTC	CASSARGTNQKSGQRPDF
TRBJ1-2	-	-	15	TRBV4-1	TGCGCCAGCAGCCAAGATCTGGGGGGGGCGCGGGGCTACACCTTC	CASSQDLGGARGYTF
TRBJ2-3	TRBD1	-	13	TRBV6-4	TGTGCCAGCAGTCAGGGGGCCGCAGATACGCAGTATTTT	CASSQGAADTQYF
TRBJ1-2	TRBD1	once	14	TRBV13	TGTGCCAGCAGCTACGGGACAGGGGGCTATGGCTACACCTTC	CASSYGTGGYGYTF
TRBJ2-7	TRBD1	-	15	TRBV5-4	TGTGCCAGCAGCCTGGGACAGGGGACACCCTACGAGCAGTACTTC	CASSLGQGTPYEQYF
TRBJ2-7	TRBD1	-	15	TRBV6-1	TGTGCCAGCAGTGAGGGACAGGTGATCTCCTACGAGCAGTACTTC	CASSEGQVISYEQYF
TRBJ1-2	-	-	13	TRBV6-5	TGTGCCAGCAGTTACCCGAATGGGTATGGCTACACCTTC	CASSYPNGYGYTF
TRBJ1-2	TRBD1	few	14	TRBV28	TGTGCCAGCAGTAGGACAGGTTCCTCCTATGGCTACACCTTC	CASSRTGSSYGYTF
TRBJ1-6	TRBD1	once	15	TRBV28	TGTGCCAGCAGCCGACTCCGACAGGGAAATTCACCCCTCCACTTT	CASSRLRQGNSPLHF
TRBJ1-2	-	-	15	TRBV9	TGTGCCAGCAGCCCTCGACAAATTTTAGGATATGGCTACACCTTC	CASSPRQILGYGYTF
TRBJ2-7	-	-	13	TRBV6-6	TGTGCCAGCAGCCCAGGGGAAGCCTACGAGCAGTACTTC	CASSPGEAYEQYF
TRBJ2-2	-	-	11	TRBV19	TGTGCCAGTACCGGGACCGGGGAGCTGTTTTTT	CASTGTGELFF
TRBJ2-7	TRBD2	-	14	TRBV27	TGTGCCACGTCCTGGAGCGGGGGGCCCTACGAGCAGTACTTC	CATSWSGGPYEQYF
TRBJ2-5	-	-	13	TRBV28	TGTGCCAGCAGTGCAGGGGGGCAAGAGACCCAGTACTTC	CASSAGGQETQYF
TRBJ2-7	-	once	15	TRBV14	TGTGCCAGCAGCCAAAAGGGGATCTCTTCCTACGAGCAGTACTTC	CASSQKGISSYEQYF
TRBJ2-1	-	-	13	TRBV6-5	TGTGCCAGCAGTTACTCAAGGAGGAATGAGCAGTTCTTC	CASSYSRRNEQFF
TRBJ1-4	-	-	15	TRBV28	TGTGCCAGCAGCACGCTGACAGCATATAATGAAAAACTGTTTTTT	CASSTLTAYNEKLFF
TRBJ1-5	TRBD1	many	13	TRBV19	TGTGCCAGTACCGAGACAGGGTCAACGCCCCAGCATTTT	CASTETGSTPQHF
TRBJ2-7	TRBD2	-	17	TRBV4-1	TGCGCCAGCAGCCAAGAGACTAGCGGTCCAAATGCCCACGAGCAGTACTTC	CASSQETSGPNAHEQYF
TRBJ2-7	-	-	13	TRBV27	TGTGCCAGCACCGGACTGGACTCCTACGAGCAGTACTTC	CASTGLDSYEQYF
TRBJ2-5	TRBD2	few	13	TRBV6-5	TGTGCCAGCAGACTAGCGGGGGAAGAGACCCAGTACTTC	CASRLAGEETQYF
TRBJ1-5	TRBD1	-	15	TRBV5-5	TGTGCCAGCAGCATCCGGACAGGGAGCAATCAGCCCCAGCATTTT	CASSIRTGSNQPQHF
TRBJ2-7	-	few	17	TRBV7-2	TGTGCCAGCAGCTTTACATCGGGTGGGGAGACCCTACTCGAGCAGTACTTC	CASSFTSGGETLLEQYF
TRBJ1-2	-	-	13	TRBV9	TGTGCCAGCAGCCGATCAGGGGTCAGTGGCTACACCTTC	CASSRSGVSGYTF
TRBJ2-7	-	-	16	TRBV7-2	TGTGCCAGCAGCCCGCTGATGACAGTCTTATCCTACGAGCAGTACTTC	CASSPLMTVLSYEQYF
TRBJ2-7	-	-	14	TRBV7-9	TGTGCCAGCAGCTCCCCCCTTTCCCCGGCCGAGCAGTACTTC	CASSSPLSPAEQYF
TRBJ1-3	-	-	15	TRBV7-9	TGTGCCAGCAGCGCCGGACAGTCCTCTGGAAACACCATATATTTT	CASSAGQSSGNTIYF
TRBJ1-2	-	-	16	TRBV7-9	TGTGCCAGCAGCTCGCGAACCGGGACCGGCACCTATGGCTACACCTTC	CASSSRTGTGTYGYTF
TRBJ2-1	-	-	12	TRBV2	TGTGCCAGCAGTACAGGGTCCAATGAGCAGTTCTTC	CASSTGSNEQFF
TRBJ2-7	TRBD1	-	15	TRBV28	TGTGCCAGCAGTCCCCGGACAGGGGGAGGCTACGAGCAGTACTTC	CASSPRTGGGYEQYF
TRBJ2-7	-	few	12	TRBV7-2	TGTGCCAGCAGCTTTCGAGGGCGCGAGCAGTACTTC	CASSFRGREQYF
TRBJ2-5	TRBD1	medium-sized	14	TRBV9	TGTGCCAGCAGCTCCAGGGGGCTACAAGAGACCCAGTACTTC	CASSSRGLQETQYF
TRBJ2-1	-	-	16	TRBV9	TGTGCCAGCAGCGTAGAGGGATCCAGCTCCTACAATGAGCAGTTCTTC	CASSVEGSSSYNEQFF
TRBJ1-1	-	-	13	TRBV4-2	TGTGCCAGCAGCCAAGATCAGGAATCAGGAGCTTTCTTT	CASSQDQESGAFF
TRBJ1-1	TRBD1	once	14	TRBV7-9	TGTGCCAGCAGCTTAGCGACAGGGGGCACTGAAGCTTTCTTT	CASSLATGGTEAFF
TRBJ2-1	-	-	14	TRBV19	TGTGCCAGTAGTTCCGGGTCATCCTACAATGAGCAGTTCTTC	CASSSGSSYNEQFF
TRBJ1-2	-	-	14	TRBV19	TGTGCCAGTAGTGCCACAGGCGCCCATTATGGCTACACCTTC	CASSATGAHYGYTF
TRBJ2-3	TRBD1	-	17	TRBV11-2	TGTGCCAGCAGCTCAGGGGACAGCCAAATATTCACAGATACGCAGTATTTT	CASSSGDSQIFTDTQYF
TRBJ2-3	-	-	13	TRBV30	TGTGCCTGGAGTACGGGGGTCCCAGATACGCAGTATTTT	CAWSTGVPDTQYF
TRBJ2-7	-	-	12	TRBV29-1	TGCAGCGTTGAAGACGGGGCTCAGGAGCAGTACTTC	CSVEDGAQEQYF
TRBJ1-5	-	-	16	TRBV27	TGTGCCAGCAGTCCTTCACCGTGGCAGGGGCGTCAGCCCCAGCATTTT	CASSPSPWQGRQPQHF
TRBJ2-7	-	once	13	TRBV27	TGTGCCAGCAGCCCGGAGGGCTTCGACGAGCAGTACTTC	CASSPEGFDEQYF